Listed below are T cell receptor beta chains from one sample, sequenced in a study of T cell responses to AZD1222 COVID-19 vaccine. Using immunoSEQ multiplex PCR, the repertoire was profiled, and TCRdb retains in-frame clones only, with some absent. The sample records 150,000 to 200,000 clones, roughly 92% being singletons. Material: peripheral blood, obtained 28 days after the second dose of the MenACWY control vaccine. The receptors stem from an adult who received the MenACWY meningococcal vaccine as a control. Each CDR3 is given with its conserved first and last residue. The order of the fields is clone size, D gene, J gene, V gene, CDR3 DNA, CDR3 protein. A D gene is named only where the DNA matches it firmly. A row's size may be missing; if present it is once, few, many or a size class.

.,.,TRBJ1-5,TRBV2,TGTGCCAGCATGGGGGACCGGTGGGACACCGGCCAGCCCCAGCATTTT,CASMGDRWDTGQPQHF
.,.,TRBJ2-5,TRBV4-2,TGTGCCAGCAGCCAAGAGAAGGGAGAGACCCAGTACTTC,CASSQEKGETQYF
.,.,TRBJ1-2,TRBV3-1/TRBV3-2,TGTGCCAGCAGCCAATCCGTGGGCAACTATGGCTACACCTTC,CASSQSVGNYGYTF
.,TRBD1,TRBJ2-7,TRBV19,TGTGCCACCTCGGGACAGACATACTCCTACGAGCAGTACTTC,CATSGQTYSYEQYF
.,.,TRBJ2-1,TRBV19,TGTGCCAGTAGTATTAATCTAGTGGGTGGGCATGAGCAGTTCTTC,CASSINLVGGHEQFF
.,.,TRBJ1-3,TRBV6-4,TGTGCCAGCAGTGTTCCTTGTGACCGGAGCTCTGGAAACACCATATATTTT,CASSVPCDRSSGNTIYF
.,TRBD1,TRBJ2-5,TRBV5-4,TGTGCCAGCAGCCCCGACAGGGGTGGCGAGACCCAGTACTTC,CASSPDRGGETQYF
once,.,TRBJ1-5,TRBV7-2,TGTGCCAGCAGCGGCCCGGGGGGCGGACAGCCCCAGCATTTT,CASSGPGGGQPQHF
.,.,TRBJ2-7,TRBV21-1,TGTGCCAGCAGCAAGGGACCGGCTAGGCCTATAGGGCAGTACTTC,CASSKGPARPIGQYF
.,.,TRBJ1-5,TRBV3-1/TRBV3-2,TGTGCCAGCAGCCAACTCGGGCAGCCCCAGCATTTT,CASSQLGQPQHF
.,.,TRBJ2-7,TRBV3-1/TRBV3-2,TGTGCCAGCAGCCTAGGGTTAGGGGGGGGCTACGAGCAGTACTTC,CASSLGLGGGYEQYF
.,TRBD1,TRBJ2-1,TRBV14,TGTGCCAGCAGCCAGAGGACAGGGGTAGCCCCCTACAATGAGCAGTTCTTC,CASSQRTGVAPYNEQFF
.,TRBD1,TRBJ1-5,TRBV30,TGTGCCTGGAGTGGCGGACAGGGGGATAGCAATCAGCCCCAGCATTTT,CAWSGGQGDSNQPQHF